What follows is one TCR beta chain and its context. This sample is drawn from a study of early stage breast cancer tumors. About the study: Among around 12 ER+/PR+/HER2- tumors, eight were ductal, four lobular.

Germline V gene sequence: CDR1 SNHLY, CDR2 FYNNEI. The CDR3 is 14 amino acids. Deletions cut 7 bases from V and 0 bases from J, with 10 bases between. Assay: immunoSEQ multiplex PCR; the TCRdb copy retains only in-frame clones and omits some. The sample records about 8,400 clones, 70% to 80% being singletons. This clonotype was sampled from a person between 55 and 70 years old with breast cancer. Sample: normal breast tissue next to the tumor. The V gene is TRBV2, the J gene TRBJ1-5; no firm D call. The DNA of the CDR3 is TGTGCCAGCAACGAGGAGTATAGCAATCAGCCCCAGCATTTT. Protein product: CASNEEYSNQPQHF.